These 30 T cell receptor beta chains were sequenced from one sample in a study of post-analysis software for immune sequencing data. General study findings and limits: Patients used several TRBV segments, including TRBV5-6, TRBV5-1 and TRBV20-1, more often than controls.

Every TCR beta cDNA library bore unique molecular identifiers. TCRdb ran MiXCR on the PCR reads and lists one entry per CDR3 protein. The table records 750,000 to 950,000 distinct CDR3 sequences, roughly 58% of them present only once. Their cognate antigens are unknown. Sequencing used blood. These receptors all come from a girl aged 10 to 17 with multiple sclerosis.

The chain carries TRBV6-6 and TRBJ1-2; 9 bases agree with TRBD1. V lost 7 bases and J lost 1; bases outside the gene matches: 7. This CDR3 is built from 15 residues. Germline V gives CDR1 MNHNY, CDR2 SVGAGI (reference sequence). The CDR3 bases are TGTGCCAGCAACCCGGACAGGGGACGTAACTATGGCTACACCTTC. Translated: CASNPDRGRNYGYTF.

Note on this clonotype: As the CDR3 is not closed by the conserved phenylalanine or tryptophan, this likely results from a read error. This chain joins TRBV29-1 and TRBJ2-1; either TRBD1 or TRBD2 may fit D (5 bases each). The CDR3 totals 15 residues. The V gene lost 1 base and the J gene lost 0 bases, with 10 bases spanning the gap. Looked up from germline, CDR1 is SQVTM and CDR2 is ANQGSEA. CDR3 DNA: TGCAGCGTTGAAGGGGGGACCGCCTCCTACAATGAGCAGTTCTTA. It is translated as CSVEGGTASYNEQFL.

J is TRBJ2-1 and V is TRBV7-9, with 13 bases fitting TRBD2. V trimming: 5 bases; J trimming: 9 bases; junction bases outside the gene matches: 7. Germline CDR1 is SEHNR and CDR2 is FQNEAQ (reference sequence). This CDR3 spans 15 amino acids. The CDR3 loop reads CASSIGTSGDREQFF. In nucleotides, the CDR3 is TGTGCCAGCAGCATCGGGACTAGCGGGGATCGTGAGCAGTTCTTC.

The CDR3 spells CASSPRQGREQYF. The DNA for the CDR3 is TGTGCCAGCAGTCCCCGACAGGGCCGCGAGCAGTACTTC. The chain combines TRBV6-5 with TRBJ2-1, with 7 bases lining up with TRBD1. TRBJ2-7 explains the end of the DNA better; the J call may be wrong. CDR1 MNHEY and CDR2 SVGAGI come from the germline V gene. The CDR3 runs 13 residues.

This clonotype was detected a few times. The chain uses TRBV5-1 and TRBJ2-7, with 7 bases lining up with TRBD1. Trimming cost V 5 bases and J 4 bases; bases outside gene matches: 12. Germline V gene data show CDR1 as SGHRS and CDR2 as YFSETQ. This CDR3 contains 15 residues. The CDR3 sequence: CASRITGTDVYEQYF. The CDR3 nucleotides are TGCGCCAGCAGGATAACCGGGACAGATGTTTACGAGCAGTACTTC.

A word on this clonotype: One end of the junction does not line up with germline, which may come from a read error. This rearrangement joins TRBV7-3 to TRBJ2-1, with 10 bases aligning to TRBD1. Germline V gene data show CDR1 as SGHTA and CDR2 as FQGTGA. The CDR3 loop spans 16 amino acids. The CDR3 DNA reads as TGCGCCAGCAGCTTAACCCGGACAGGGGGCTACAATGAGCAGTTCTTC. The encoded protein is CASSLTRTGGYNEQFF.

V and J are TRBV7-9 and TRBJ1-1; a possible D gene is TRBD1 (6 bases). With 1 base removed from V and 6 bases from J, the gap between germline ends came to 9 bases. This CDR3 has 13 amino acids. Germline values: CDR1 SEHNR, CDR2 FQNEAQ (reference sequence). CDR3 sequence reads: CASSLGDTPEAFF. The CDR3 bases are TGTGCCAGCAGCTTAGGGGACACACCTGAAGCTTTCTTT.

The chain employs TRBV7-2 and TRBJ2-7, with 8 bases lining up with TRBD2. This CDR3 contains 16 residues. V lost 1 base, J lost 2 bases, and 7 bases stayed unmatched. Germline V gene data show CDR1 as SGHTA and CDR2 as FQGNSA. The CDR3 DNA reads as TGTGCCAGCAGCTTAGTGGTCCTAGCGGGCGCCTACGAGCAGTACTTC. Protein: CASSLVVLAGAYEQYF.

This clonotype has just one count. The chain uses TRBV6-1 and TRBJ2-7; 9 bases match TRBD1. Trimming at V came to 6 bases and at J to 5 bases, leaving 23 bases not matched to a gene. In germline, CDR1 is MNHNS, CDR2 SASEGT. This CDR3 has 19 amino acids. CDR3 protein: CASSLRGDRETLGGHEQYF. DNA of the CDR3: TGTGCCAGCAGCCTAAGGGGGGACAGGGAAACCCTTGGGGGCCACGAGCAGTACTTC.

This chain links TRBV27 with TRBJ2-6; 7 positions match TRBD1. CDR1 and CDR2 (germline): MNHEY, SMNVEV (reference sequence). The CDR3 spans 17 residues. Germline trimming cut 2 bases from V and 0 bases from J; bases unmatched to any gene: 4. The CDR3: CASSLRPGGSGANVLTF. CDR3 sequence (DNA): TGTGCCAGCAGTTTACGACCAGGGGGCTCTGGGGCCAACGTCCTGACTTTC. The variable domain in full, completed from reference TRBV27 and TRBJ2-6, reads EAQVTQNPRYLITVTGKKLTVTCSQNMNHEYMSWYRQDPGLGLRQIYYSMNVEVTDKGDVPEGYKVSRKEKRNFPLILESPSPNQTSLYFCASSLRPGGSGANVLTFGAGSRLTVL.

The J gene is TRBJ2-5, the V gene TRBV10-3; D is perhaps TRBD1 or TRBD2 (6 bases each). The CDR3 sequence is 13 residues long. Germline CDR1 is ENHRY and CDR2 is SYGVKD. Trimming left V 3 bases short and J 4 bases short, with 9 bases between. The CDR3 sequence is CAISEGGRETQYF. Here the CDR3 DNA reads TGTGCCATCAGTGAAGGGGGGCGAGAGACCCAGTACTTC.

The chain links TRBV2 to TRBJ2-3; 10 bases line up with TRBD2. The ends lost 6 bases at V and 3 bases at J; junction bases unmatched: 6. CDR1 and CDR2 from the germline V gene are SNHLY and FYNNEI. This CDR3 is 15 amino acids long. The CDR3 nucleotides are TGTGCCAGCAGCGATCCGGGACTAGCGACAGATACGCAGTATTTT. This encodes CASSDPGLATDTQYF.

This sequence joins TRBV5-1 and TRBJ1-1; D uncertain. Germline V gives CDR1 SGHRS, CDR2 YFSETQ. The V gene lost 0 bases and the J gene lost 0 bases, with 9 bases spanning the gap. The CDR3 sequence is 15 residues long. The CDR3 sequence is CASSLGVTMNTEAFF. CDR3 in DNA: TGCGCCAGCAGCTTGGGAGTCACCATGAACACTGAAGCTTTCTTT. Full variable domain (outside the CDR3, taken from reference TRBV5-1 and TRBJ1-1): KAGVTQTPRYLIKTRGQQVTLSCSPISGHRSVSWYQQTPGQGLQFLFEYFSETQRNKGNFPGRFSGRQFSNSRSEMNVSTLELGDSALYLCASSLGVTMNTEAFFGQGTRLTVV.

This clonotype was observed a few times. The chain combines TRBV20-1 with TRBJ2-1; TRBD2 agrees at 9 bases. Germline loops: CDR1 DFQATT, CDR2 SNEGSKA (reference sequence). Trimming took 4 bases from V and 4 from J; bases not matched to a gene: 5. The CDR3 spans 14 residues. The CDR3 DNA follows: TGCAGTGCTACGGGACTAGCTTCATACAATGAGCAGTTCTTC. Translation gives CSATGLASYNEQFF.

The table lists this clonotype with a few counts. The gene calls are TRBV12-3 or TRBV12-4 and TRBJ1-1; 9 bases are shared with TRBD1. There are 14 residues in the CDR3. V shed 5 bases, J shed 0 bases, and the junction held 1 base outside the gene matches. CDR3: CASSRQGVNTEAFF. For the CDR3, the DNA is TGTGCCAGCAGTCGACAGGGGGTGAACACTGAAGCTTTCTTT.

This sequence joins TRBV10-3 and TRBJ2-7; 10 bases map to TRBD2. The CDR3 spans 14 residues. J gave up 0 bases and V 10 bases, and 6 bases lay outside the gene matches. Germline V lookup: CDR1 ENHRY, CDR2 SYGVKD. CDR3 DNA sequence: TGTGCCACCACTGGACTAGCGGACTCCTACGAGCAGTACTTC. Amino acids: CATTGLADSYEQYF.

The chain links TRBV5-5 to TRBJ2-3; possible D gene TRBD2, 6 bases. CDR3 length: 17 amino acids. V lost 6 bases and J lost 1, with 21 bases in between. Germline V gene data show CDR1 as SGHKS and CDR2 as YYEKEE (reference sequence). CDR3 coding DNA: TGTGCCAGCACCCTGGCCGGTGGAGGGGCCGGCACAGATACGCAGTATTTT. It translates to CASTLAGGGAGTDTQYF.

J is TRBJ2-3 and V is TRBV2; D might be TRBD2 (6 bases). The germline V and J ends were trimmed by 7 bases and 4 bases, with 12 bases remaining between them. Germline lookup yields CDR1 SNHLY and CDR2 FYNNEI. The CDR3 is made up of 13 amino acids. The CDR3 spells CASTLALSDTQYF. The CDR3, as DNA: TGTGCCAGCACCCTAGCGTTATCAGATACGCAGTATTTT.

The chain couples TRBV6-4 to TRBJ1-2; D is undetermined. There are 15 residues in the CDR3. Trimming shortened V by 5 bases and J by 6 bases, and 19 bases separated the two germline ends. Germline values: CDR1 MRHNA, CDR2 SNTAGT. Written as DNA, the CDR3 is TGTGCCAGCAGTCCACAAGGTCCAGGAAGCCATGGCTACACCTTC. Translation: CASSPQGPGSHGYTF.

The sample holds a few counts of this clonotype. The V call is TRBV29-1, the J call TRBJ1-2; tentative D call: TRBD1 (5 bases). V was pared by 7 bases and J by 8 bases, with 20 bases between. Germline V gives CDR1 SQVTM, CDR2 ANQGSEA. The CDR3 extends over 13 amino acids. The CDR3 protein is CSAEGLGPSGYTF. The CDR3 region has the DNA TGCAGCGCCGAGGGGCTGGGTCCGTCGGGCTACACCTTC.

This clonotype was found a few times. The chain employs TRBV6-6 and TRBJ2-5; D is ambiguous. The CDR3 sequence is 15 residues long. The germline V gene encodes CDR1 MNHNY and CDR2 SVGAGI (reference sequence). V was shortened by 2 bases and J by 1 base, with 11 bases between the two germline ends. CDR3 nucleotide sequence: TGTGCCAGCAGTTACCGTTCAGCGATCCAAGAGACCCAGTACTTC. Its protein is CASSYRSAIQETQYF.

J is TRBJ2-1 and V is TRBV9; no clear D. This CDR3 is 11 amino acids long. V lost 3 bases and J lost 10, with 8 bases in between. Per the germline V gene, CDR1 is SGDLS and CDR2 is YYNGEE. In nucleotides, the CDR3 is TGTGCCAGCAGCGCCTCTGAAGAGCAGTTCTTC. Residues: CASSASEEQFF.

This rearrangement joins TRBV7-2 to TRBJ2-4; 15 bases match TRBD2. CDR1 is SGHTA, CDR2 FQGNSA, per germline. This CDR3 spans 17 amino acids. The trim removed 8 bases at V and 0 bases at J, leaving 5 bases unmatched. The CDR3 coding sequence is TGTGCCAGCGGTGGACTAGCGGGAGGGGGAGCCAAAAACATTCAGTACTTC. This sequence encodes CASGGLAGGGAKNIQYF.

In this sample, this clonotype turned up a few times. CDR3 in amino acids: CASSPGQGASVYGYTF. The CDR3 DNA reads as TGTGCCAGCTCCCCGGGACAGGGGGCTTCGGTCTATGGCTACACCTTC. The V gene is TRBV18, the J gene TRBJ1-2; 12 bases fit TRBD1. The CDR3 consists of 16 residues. The germline V gene encodes CDR1 KGHSH and CDR2 LQKENI. V was clipped by 6 bases and J by 4 bases; unmatched bases: 9. The full variable domain, completed using reference TRBV18 and TRBJ1-2, is NAGVMQNPRHLVRRRGQEARLRCSPMKGHSHVYWYRQLPEEGLKFMVYLQKENIIDESGMPKERFSAEFPKEGPSILRIQQVVRGDSAAYFCASSPGQGASVYGYTFGSGTRLTVV.

The genes are TRBV7-2 and TRBJ1-1; 7 bases line up with TRBD1. Germline V gives CDR1 SGHTA, CDR2 FQGNSA. The V segment lost 4 bases and the J segment 2 bases; nucleotides outside the gene matches: 4. This CDR3 contains 14 residues. CDR3 sequence (DNA): TGTGCCAGCAGCTACCGACAGGGTAACACTGAAGCTTTCTTT. Protein sequence: CASSYRQGNTEAFF.

This rearrangement joins TRBV20-1 to TRBJ2-4; no clear D gene. The end of the DNA aligns better with TRBJ2-7, so the J call may be wrong. The germline V gene has CDR1 DFQATT and CDR2 SNEGSKA (reference sequence). The CDR3 is 14 residues long. The CDR3, as DNA: TGCAGTGCTTACTCTCAGGACGCCACCTACGAGCAGTACTTC. It codes for CSAYSQDATYEQYF.

V gene TRBV7-9 combines with J gene TRBJ2-3; D remains ambiguous. The CDR3 runs to 15 residues. Trimming stripped 6 bases from V and 0 bases from J, with 13 bases between. The V gene's germline CDR1 is SEHNR and CDR2 FQNEAQ (reference sequence). The chain's CDR3 is CASRMMGGSTDTQYF. The CDR3 nucleotides are TGTGCCAGCAGAATGATGGGCGGTAGCACAGATACGCAGTATTTT.

The genes are TRBV28 and TRBJ1-1, with 8 bases aligning to TRBD1. Germline V gene sequence: CDR1 MDHEN, CDR2 SYDVKM. The CDR3 spans 13 residues. The junction had 5 bases not matched to a gene; V was cut back by 6 bases and J by 5 bases. The CDR3 sequence: CASRPGQVTEAFF. In DNA form, the CDR3 reads TGTGCCAGCAGACCGGGACAGGTAACTGAAGCTTTCTTT.

V usage is TRBV20-1 and J usage is TRBJ2-7; 13 positions agree with TRBD2. The germline gives CDR1 DFQATT, CDR2 SNEGSKA (reference sequence). Germline trimming cut 0 bases from V and 7 bases from J; bases unmatched to any gene: 9. The CDR3 contains 16 residues. In DNA form, the CDR3 reads TGCAGTGCTAGAGATCCAACTAGCGGGGGGGCGAAAGAGCAGTACTTC. The encoded protein is CSARDPTSGGAKEQYF.

The chain has TRBV20-1 and TRBJ2-1; a possible D gene is TRBD2 (5 bases). CDR1 and CDR2 (germline): DFQATT, SNEGSKA (reference sequence). The CDR3 totals 14 residues. Trimming took off 2 bases at V and 0 bases at J, with 8 bases between the two ends. The CDR3 spells CSARQRTSYNEQFF. The DNA of the CDR3 is TGCAGTGCTAGACAGCGGACCTCCTACAATGAGCAGTTCTTC.